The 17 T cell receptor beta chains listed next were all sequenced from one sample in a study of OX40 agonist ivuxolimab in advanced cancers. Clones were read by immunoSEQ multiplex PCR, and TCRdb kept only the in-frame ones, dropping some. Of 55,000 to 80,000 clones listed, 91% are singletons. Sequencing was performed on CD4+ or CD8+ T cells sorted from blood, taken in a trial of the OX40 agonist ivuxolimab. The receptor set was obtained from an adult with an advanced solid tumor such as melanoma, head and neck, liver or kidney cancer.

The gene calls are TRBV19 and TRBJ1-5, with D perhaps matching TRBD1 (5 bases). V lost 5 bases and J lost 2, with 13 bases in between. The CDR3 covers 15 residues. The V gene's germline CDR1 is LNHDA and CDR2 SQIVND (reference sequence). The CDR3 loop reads CASSGGGSGNQPQHF. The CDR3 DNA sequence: TGTGCCAGTAGTGGGGGAGGAAGCGGCAATCAGCCCCAGCATTTT.

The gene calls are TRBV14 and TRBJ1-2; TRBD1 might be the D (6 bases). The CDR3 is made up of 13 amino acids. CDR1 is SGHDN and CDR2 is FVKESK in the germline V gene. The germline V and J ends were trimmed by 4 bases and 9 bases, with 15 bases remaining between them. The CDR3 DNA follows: TGTGCCAGCAGCCTATTTCAGGGGAGTCGCTACACCTTC. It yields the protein CASSLFQGSRYTF.

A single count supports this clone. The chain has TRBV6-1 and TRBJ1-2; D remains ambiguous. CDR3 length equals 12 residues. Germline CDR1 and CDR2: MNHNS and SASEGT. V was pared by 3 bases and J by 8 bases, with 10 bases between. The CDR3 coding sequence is TGTGCCAGCAGTGACAGATTAGGCGGCTACACCTTC. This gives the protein CASSDRLGGYTF.

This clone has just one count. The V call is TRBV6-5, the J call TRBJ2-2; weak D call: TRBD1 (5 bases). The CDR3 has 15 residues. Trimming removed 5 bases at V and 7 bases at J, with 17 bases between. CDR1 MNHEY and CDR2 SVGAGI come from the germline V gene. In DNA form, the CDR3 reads TGTGCCAGCAGTATTTTTGCACAGGTGGGCGGGGAGCTGTTTTTT. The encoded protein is CASSIFAQVGGELFF.

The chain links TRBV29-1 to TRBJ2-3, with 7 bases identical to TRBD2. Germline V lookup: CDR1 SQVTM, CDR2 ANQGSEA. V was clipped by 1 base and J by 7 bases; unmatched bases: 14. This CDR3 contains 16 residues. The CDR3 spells CSVEGGGGPRSHTQYF. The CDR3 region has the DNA TGCAGCGTTGAAGGGGGGGGAGGGCCGCGTTCCCATACGCAGTATTTT.

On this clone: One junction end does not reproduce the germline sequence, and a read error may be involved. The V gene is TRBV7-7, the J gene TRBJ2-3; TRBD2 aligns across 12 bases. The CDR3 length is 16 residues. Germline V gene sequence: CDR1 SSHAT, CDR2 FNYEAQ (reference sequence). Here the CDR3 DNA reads TGTGCTAGCAGCGTGGGACTAGCGGGTAGTGTAGATACGCAGTATTTT. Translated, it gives CASSVGLAGSVDTQYF.

The CDR3 loop is CASRSRSAGTSVSTDTQYF. DNA of the CDR3: TGCGCCAGCAGAAGCCGCTCGGCCGGGACTAGCGTTAGCACAGATACGCAGTATTTT. This chain connects TRBV4-1 to TRBJ2-3; TRBD2 agrees at 10 bases. CDR3 length equals 19 residues. The V gene end was trimmed by 6 bases and the J gene end by 0 bases; junction bases not matched to a gene: 15. Per the germline V gene, CDR1 is MGHRA and CDR2 is YSYEKL.

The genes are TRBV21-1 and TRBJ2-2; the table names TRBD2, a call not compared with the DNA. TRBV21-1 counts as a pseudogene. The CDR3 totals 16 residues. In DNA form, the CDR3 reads TGTGCCAGCCCGACTAGCGGGGAGGGGAACACCGGGGAGCTGTTTTTT. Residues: CASPTSGEGNTGELFF.

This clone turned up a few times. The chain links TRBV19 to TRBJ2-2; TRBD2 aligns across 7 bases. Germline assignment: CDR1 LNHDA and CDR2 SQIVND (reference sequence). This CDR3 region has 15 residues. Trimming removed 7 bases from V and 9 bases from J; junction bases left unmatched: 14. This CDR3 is CASISYSGGSRELFF. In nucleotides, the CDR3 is TGTGCCAGTATCTCATATAGCGGCGGGAGCAGGGAGCTGTTTTTT.

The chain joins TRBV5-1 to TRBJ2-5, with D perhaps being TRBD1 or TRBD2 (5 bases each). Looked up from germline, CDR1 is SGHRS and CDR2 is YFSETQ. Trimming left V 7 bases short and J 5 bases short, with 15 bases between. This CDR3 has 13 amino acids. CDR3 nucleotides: TGCGCCAGCTCCCGGGACCGTGGGGAGACCCAGTACTTC. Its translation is CASSRDRGETQYF.

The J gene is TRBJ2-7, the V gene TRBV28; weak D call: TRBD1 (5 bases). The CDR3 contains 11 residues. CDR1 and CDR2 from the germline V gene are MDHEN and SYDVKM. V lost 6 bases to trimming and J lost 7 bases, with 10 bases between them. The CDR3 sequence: CASSRTTEQYF. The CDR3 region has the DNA TGTGCCAGCAGCCGGACAACGGAGCAGTACTTC.

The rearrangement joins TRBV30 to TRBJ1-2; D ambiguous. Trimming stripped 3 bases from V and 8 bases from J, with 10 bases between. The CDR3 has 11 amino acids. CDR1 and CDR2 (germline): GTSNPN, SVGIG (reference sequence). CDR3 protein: CAWRALRGYTF. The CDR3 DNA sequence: TGTGCCTGGAGAGCCCTCCGGGGCTACACCTTC.

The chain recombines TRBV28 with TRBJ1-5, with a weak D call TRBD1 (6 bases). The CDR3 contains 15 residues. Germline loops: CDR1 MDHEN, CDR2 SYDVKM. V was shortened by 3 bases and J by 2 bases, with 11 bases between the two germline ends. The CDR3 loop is CASSLGGAGNQPQHF. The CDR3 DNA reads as TGTGCCAGCAGTTTGGGGGGGGCCGGCAATCAGCCCCAGCATTTT.

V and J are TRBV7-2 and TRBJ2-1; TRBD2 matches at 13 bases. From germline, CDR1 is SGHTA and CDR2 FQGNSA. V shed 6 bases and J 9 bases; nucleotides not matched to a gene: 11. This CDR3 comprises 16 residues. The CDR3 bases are TGTGCCAGCAGGAGAACTCGGACTAGCGGGAGTGGTGAGCAGTTCTTC. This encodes CASRRTRTSGSGEQFF.

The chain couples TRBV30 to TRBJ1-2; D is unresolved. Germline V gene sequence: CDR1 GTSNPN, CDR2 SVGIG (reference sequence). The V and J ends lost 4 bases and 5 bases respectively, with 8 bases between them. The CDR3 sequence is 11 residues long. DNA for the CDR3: TGTGCCTGGACGGCAGCTTATGGCTACACCTTC. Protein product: CAWTAAYGYTF.

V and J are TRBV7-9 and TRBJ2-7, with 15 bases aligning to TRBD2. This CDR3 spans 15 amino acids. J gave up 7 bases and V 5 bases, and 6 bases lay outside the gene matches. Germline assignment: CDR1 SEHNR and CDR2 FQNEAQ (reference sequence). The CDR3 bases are TGTGCCAGCAGCCTTCCGGGACTAGCGGGAGGTGAGCAGTACTTC. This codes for CASSLPGLAGGEQYF.

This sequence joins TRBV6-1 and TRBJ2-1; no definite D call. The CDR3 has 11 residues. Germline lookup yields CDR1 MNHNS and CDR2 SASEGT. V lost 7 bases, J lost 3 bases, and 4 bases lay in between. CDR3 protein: CASISYNEQFF. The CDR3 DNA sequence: TGTGCCAGCATAAGCTACAATGAGCAGTTCTTC.